These T cell receptor beta chains were read from a single sample in a study of post-analysis software for immune sequencing data. MiXCR, applied by TCRdb to the PCR reads, yields one record per CDR3 protein. Of 650,000 to 900,000 distinct CDR3 sequences in the sample, about half were seen once. The sequencing sample was made of blood. The origin of the receptors is a girl between 5 and 17 years old with multiple sclerosis. Both conserved end residues are part of each CDR3. D genes are given only for firm matches. Expanded clones are given a class, and other clones once, few, many or no size at all.

J gene: TRBJ2-7; clone size: .; D gene: TRBD1; V gene: TRBV9; CDR3 length: 15; CDR3 protein: CASSTEGQGSYEQYF; CDR3 DNA: TGTGCCAGCAGCACGGAGGGACAGGGCTCCTACGAGCAGTACTTC
J gene: TRBJ2-1; clone size: few; D gene: TRBD2; V gene: TRBV7-3; CDR3 length: 15; CDR3 protein: CASSLGLAGAAEQFF; CDR3 DNA: TGTGCCAGCAGCTTAGGTCTAGCGGGAGCCGCTGAGCAGTTCTTC
J gene: TRBJ1-2; clone size: .; D gene: TRBD1; V gene: TRBV2; CDR3 length: 14; CDR3 protein: CAGMTGGAGYGYTF; CDR3 DNA: TGTGCCGGCATGACAGGGGGCGCTGGGTATGGCTACACCTTC
J gene: TRBJ2-7; clone size: .; D gene: .; V gene: TRBV7-2; CDR3 length: 10; CDR3 protein: CASMGEAQYF; CDR3 DNA: TGTGCCAGCATGGGGGAGGCCCAGTACTTC
J gene: TRBJ2-7; clone size: .; D gene: .; V gene: TRBV20-1; CDR3 length: 14; CDR3 protein: CSASASGLSYEQYF; CDR3 DNA: TGCAGTGCTAGTGCGAGCGGCCTCTCCTACGAGCAGTACTTC
J gene: TRBJ2-7; clone size: .; D gene: TRBD2; V gene: TRBV7-8; CDR3 length: 16; CDR3 protein: CASSTRTSGRAKEQYF; CDR3 DNA: TGTGCCAGCAGCACGCGGACTAGCGGGAGGGCGAAGGAGCAGTACTTC
J gene: TRBJ2-1; clone size: .; D gene: TRBD2; V gene: TRBV7-9; CDR3 length: 17; CDR3 protein: CASSLLGWGLAGTAQFF; CDR3 DNA: TGTGCCAGCAGCCTATTAGGCTGGGGGCTAGCGGGAACTGCGCAGTTCTTC
J gene: TRBJ2-5; clone size: few; D gene: .; V gene: TRBV20-1; CDR3 length: 12; CDR3 protein: CSAQGPQGTQYF; CDR3 DNA: TGCAGTGCCCAGGGACCCCAAGGGACCCAGTACTTC
J gene: TRBJ2-5; clone size: few; D gene: .; V gene: TRBV12-3/TRBV12-4; CDR3 length: 13; CDR3 protein: CANSFQGGETQYF; CDR3 DNA: TGTGCCAACAGTTTCCAGGGTGGAGAGACCCAGTACTTC
J gene: TRBJ2-3; clone size: many; D gene: .; V gene: TRBV29-1; CDR3 length: 15; CDR3 protein: CSGMGVLTSTDTQYF; CDR3 DNA: TGCAGCGGAATGGGCGTCTTAACTTCCACAGATACGCAGTATTTT
J gene: TRBJ1-2; clone size: few; D gene: TRBD1; V gene: TRBV28; CDR3 length: 15; CDR3 protein: CASSYSRDRVYGYTF; CDR3 DNA: TGTGCCAGCAGTTACTCCCGGGACAGGGTCTATGGCTACACCTTC
J gene: TRBJ1-1; clone size: .; D gene: .; V gene: TRBV5-1; CDR3 length: 18; CDR3 protein: CASSLPNLGASMNTEAFF; CDR3 DNA: TGCGCCAGCAGCTTGCCGAATTTGGGGGCATCAATGAACACTGAAGCTTTCTTT
J gene: TRBJ2-1; clone size: .; D gene: .; V gene: TRBV28; CDR3 length: 14; CDR3 protein: CASSQNGSYNEQFF; CDR3 DNA: TGTGCCAGCAGCCAGAACGGGAGCTACAATGAGCAGTTCTTC
J gene: TRBJ2-1; clone size: few; D gene: TRBD2; V gene: TRBV4-2; CDR3 length: 20; CDR3 protein: CASSQGAGGSLGSSYNEQFF; CDR3 DNA: TGTGCCAGCAGCCAAGGGGCGGGAGGGTCCTTAGGAAGCTCCTACAATGAGCAGTTCTTC
J gene: TRBJ1-1; clone size: .; D gene: .; V gene: TRBV18; CDR3 length: 14; CDR3 protein: CASSSWTENTEAFF; CDR3 DNA: TGTGCCAGCTCATCTTGGACGGAGAACACTGAAGCTTTCTTT
J gene: TRBJ2-4; clone size: once; D gene: .; V gene: TRBV29-1; CDR3 length: 16; CDR3 protein: CSVEEGQTLAKNIQYF; CDR3 DNA: TGCAGCGTTGAAGAGGGGCAGACATTAGCCAAAAACATTCAGTACTTC
J gene: TRBJ2-7; clone size: .; D gene: TRBD2; V gene: TRBV28; CDR3 length: 15; CDR3 protein: CASSIAGGPGYEQYF; CDR3 DNA: TGTGCCAGCAGTATAGCGGGAGGGCCGGGGTACGAGCAGTACTTC
J gene: TRBJ2-1; clone size: few; D gene: .; V gene: TRBV7-3; CDR3 length: 15; CDR3 protein: CASSLSDSSYNEQFF; CDR3 DNA: TGTGCCAGCAGCTTAAGTGACAGCTCCTACAATGAGCAGTTCTTC
J gene: TRBJ1-5; clone size: .; D gene: .; V gene: TRBV6-6; CDR3 length: 13; CDR3 protein: CASSLTDQPPQHF; CDR3 DNA: TGTGCCAGCAGCCTGACCGACCAGCCGCCCCAGCATTTT
J gene: TRBJ2-1; clone size: few; D gene: TRBD2; V gene: TRBV5-6; CDR3 length: 18; CDR3 protein: CASSDGTSSGSIYNEQFF; CDR3 DNA: TGTGCCAGCAGCGACGGGACTTCTAGCGGGAGTATCTACAATGAGCAGTTCTTC
J gene: TRBJ2-3; clone size: .; D gene: TRBD2; V gene: TRBV7-3; CDR3 length: 16; CDR3 protein: CASSWGLAGALDTQYF; CDR3 DNA: TGTGCCAGCAGCTGGGGACTAGCGGGAGCGTTAGATACGCAGTATTTT
J gene: TRBJ2-5; clone size: few; D gene: TRBD1; V gene: TRBV12-3/TRBV12-4; CDR3 length: 21; CDR3 protein: CASSLARDSERNTREQETQYF; CDR3 DNA: TGTGCCAGCAGTTTAGCGAGGGACAGTGAACGCAACACTCGGGAACAAGAGACCCAGTACTTC
J gene: TRBJ1-2; clone size: once; D gene: .; V gene: TRBV5-1; CDR3 length: 13; CDR3 protein: CASSSDSQYGYTF; CDR3 DNA: TGCGCCAGCAGCTCGGACAGCCAATATGGCTACACCTTC
J gene: TRBJ2-1; clone size: .; D gene: TRBD2; V gene: TRBV4-1; CDR3 length: 15; CDR3 protein: CASSYQGLADNEQFF; CDR3 DNA: TGCGCCAGCAGCTATCAGGGACTAGCGGACAATGAGCAGTTCTTC
J gene: TRBJ2-7; clone size: .; D gene: TRBD2; V gene: TRBV7-2; CDR3 length: 15; CDR3 protein: CASSETSGSQYEQYF; CDR3 DNA: TGTGCCAGCAGCGAAACTAGCGGGAGTCAGTACGAGCAGTACTTC
J gene: TRBJ1-5; clone size: few; D gene: .; V gene: TRBV7-9; CDR3 length: 17; CDR3 protein: CASSSGVGDVGNQPQHF; CDR3 DNA: TGTGCCAGCAGCTCCGGGGTGGGGGATGTGGGCAATCAGCCCCAGCATTTT
J gene: TRBJ2-7; clone size: .; D gene: TRBD2; V gene: TRBV5-8; CDR3 length: 15; CDR3 protein: CASSLLAGEGYEQYF; CDR3 DNA: TGTGCCAGCAGCTTGTTAGCGGGAGAGGGATACGAGCAGTACTTC